The 5 T cell receptor beta chains reported below all come from one sample, sequenced in a study of T cells in lung cancer brain metastases. Libraries were prepared by immunoSEQ multiplex PCR; TCRdb keeps only in-frame clonotypes and omits some of them. The table includes roughly 4,500 clones, about 90% detected once. The sample was tumor tissue from the primary lung tumor. These receptors all come from a man in his 60s with non-small cell lung cancer.

The rearrangement joins TRBV10-3 to TRBJ2-7, with D possibly being TRBD1 (5 bases). CDR3 size: 14 residues. Germline assignment: CDR1 ENHRY and CDR2 SYGVKD. Between the trimmed V and J ends, which lost 5 bases and 3 bases, there was a span of 14 bases. The CDR3 DNA sequence: TGTGCCATCAGTTCAGGGTCGGCCCTCTACGAGCAGTACTTC. It yields the protein CAISSGSALYEQYF.

Only one count was recorded for this clone. This chain uses TRBV19 with TRBJ1-1; D ambiguous. V was clipped by 3 bases and J by 0 bases, with 11 bases between them. Germline loops: CDR1 LNHDA, CDR2 SQIVND (reference sequence). This CDR3 spans 15 amino acids. DNA of the CDR3: TGTGCCAGTAGTATTAGGCCATCCATGAACACTGAAGCTTTCTTT. Translated, it gives CASSIRPSMNTEAFF. The complete variable domain, with remaining parts taken from reference TRBV19 and TRBJ1-1, reads DGGITQSPKYLFRKEGQNVTLSCEQNLNHDAMYWYRQDPGQGLRLIYYSQIVNDFQKGDIAEGYSVSREKKESFPLTVTSAQKNPTAFYLCASSIRPSMNTEAFFGQGTRLTVV.

About this clone itself: The junction does not match germline at one end; this may be a read error. The rearrangement uses TRBV27 and TRBJ1-2, with D possibly matching TRBD1 (5 bases). The CDR3 has 12 residues. Germline V CDR1 and CDR2: MNHEY, SMNVEV (reference sequence). CDR3 DNA: TGTGCCAGCACCGGAGGGCAGGGCGGCTACATCTTC. Its translation is CASTGGQGGYIF.

The chain has TRBV2 and TRBJ1-5; the D gene is possibly TRBD1 (5 bases). Trimming took off 4 bases at V and 4 bases at J, with 8 bases between the two ends. This CDR3 region has 13 residues. Per the germline V gene, CDR1 is SNHLY and CDR2 is FYNNEI. The CDR3 region is CASSGAGNQPQHF. The DNA for the CDR3 is TGTGCCAGCAGTGGGGCAGGGAATCAGCCCCAGCATTTT.

The rearrangement links TRBV7-8 to TRBJ2-1; no reliable D call. Looked up from germline, CDR1 is SGHVS and CDR2 is FQNEAQ. The germline V and J ends were trimmed by 1 base and 1 base, with 14 bases remaining between them. This CDR3 has 17 amino acids. The CDR3 nucleotides read TGTGCCAGCAGCTTAGTACGCCTCTCTCGGTCCTACAATGAGCAGTTCTTC. Residues: CASSLVRLSRSYNEQFF.